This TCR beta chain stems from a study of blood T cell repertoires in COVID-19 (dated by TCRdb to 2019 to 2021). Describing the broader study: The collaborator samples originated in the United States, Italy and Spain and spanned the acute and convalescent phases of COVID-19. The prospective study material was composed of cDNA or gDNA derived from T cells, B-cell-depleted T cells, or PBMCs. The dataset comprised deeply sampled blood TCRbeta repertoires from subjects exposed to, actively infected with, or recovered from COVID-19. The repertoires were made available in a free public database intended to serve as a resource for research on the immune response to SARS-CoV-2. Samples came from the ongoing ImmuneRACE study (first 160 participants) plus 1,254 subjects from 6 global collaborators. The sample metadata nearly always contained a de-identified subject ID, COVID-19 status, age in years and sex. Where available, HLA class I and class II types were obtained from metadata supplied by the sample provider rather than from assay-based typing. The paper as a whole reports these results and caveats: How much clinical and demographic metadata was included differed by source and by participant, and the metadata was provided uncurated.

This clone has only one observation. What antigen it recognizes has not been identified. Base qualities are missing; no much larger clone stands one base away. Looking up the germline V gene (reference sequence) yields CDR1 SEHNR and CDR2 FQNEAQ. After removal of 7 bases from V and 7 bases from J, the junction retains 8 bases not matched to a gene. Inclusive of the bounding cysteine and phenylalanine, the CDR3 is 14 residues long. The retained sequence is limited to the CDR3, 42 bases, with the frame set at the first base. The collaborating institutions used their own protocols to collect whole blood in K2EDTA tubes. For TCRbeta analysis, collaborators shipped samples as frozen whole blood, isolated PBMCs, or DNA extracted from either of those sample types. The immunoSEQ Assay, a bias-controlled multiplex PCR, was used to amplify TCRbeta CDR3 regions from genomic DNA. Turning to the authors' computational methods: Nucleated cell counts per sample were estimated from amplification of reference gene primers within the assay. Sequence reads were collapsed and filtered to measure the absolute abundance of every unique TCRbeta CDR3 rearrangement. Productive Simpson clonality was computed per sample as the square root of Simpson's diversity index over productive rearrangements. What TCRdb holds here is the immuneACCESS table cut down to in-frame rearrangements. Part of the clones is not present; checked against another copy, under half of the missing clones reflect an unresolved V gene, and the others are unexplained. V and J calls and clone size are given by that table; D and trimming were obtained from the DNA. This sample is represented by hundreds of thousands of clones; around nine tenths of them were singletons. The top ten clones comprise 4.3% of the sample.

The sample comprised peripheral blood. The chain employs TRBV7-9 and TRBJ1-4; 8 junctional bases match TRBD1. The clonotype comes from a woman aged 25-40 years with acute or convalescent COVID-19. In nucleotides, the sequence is TGTGCCAGCAAAAAGGGGACAGGCTCTGAAAAACTGTTTTTT. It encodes CASKKGTGSEKLFF.